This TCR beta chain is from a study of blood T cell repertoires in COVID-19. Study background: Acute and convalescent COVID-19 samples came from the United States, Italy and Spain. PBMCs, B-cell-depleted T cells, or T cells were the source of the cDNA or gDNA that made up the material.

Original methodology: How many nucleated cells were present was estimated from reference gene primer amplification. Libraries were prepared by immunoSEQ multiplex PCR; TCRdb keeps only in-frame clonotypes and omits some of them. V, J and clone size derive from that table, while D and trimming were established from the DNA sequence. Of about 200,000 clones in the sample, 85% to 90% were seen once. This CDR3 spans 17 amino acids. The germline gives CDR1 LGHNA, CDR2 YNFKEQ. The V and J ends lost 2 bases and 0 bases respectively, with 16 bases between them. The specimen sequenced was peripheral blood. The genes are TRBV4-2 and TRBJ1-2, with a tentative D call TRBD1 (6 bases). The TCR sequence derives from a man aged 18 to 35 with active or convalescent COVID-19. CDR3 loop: CASSQTKGQLTNYGYTF. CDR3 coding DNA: TGTGCCAGCAGCCAAACTAAAGGACAGCTTACTAACTATGGCTACACCTTC.